This TCR beta chain was found in a study of blood T cells in healthy people across ages. Overall study results and limits: Among T cells, TCR beta diversity per million cells dropped roughly linearly as age rose. Leaving the PBMCs unsorted stopped any conclusive comparison of naive versus antigen-experienced cells. Samples with more naive T cells showed higher observed beta diversity.

Each sample yielded at least 6 million isolated PBMCs. Combining a sample-barcoded 5' primer with a J-beta primer mix, a second PCR ran for 7 to 11 cycles. MiXCR was run by TCRdb on the 5' RACE reads, yielding one entry per CDR3 protein. The table lists about 640,000 distinct CDR3 sequences, 58% of them singletons, with 35% to 40% in the top ten. This CDR3 contains 14 residues. Germline CDR1 is LGHDT and CDR2 is YNNKEL (reference sequence). Trimming stripped 4 bases from V and 0 bases from J, with 9 bases between. Regarding this clonotype: Its antigen is unknown.

The receptor was derived from a man between 60 and 75 years old in good health. The source material was blood. V usage is TRBV3-1 and J usage is TRBJ2-5; the D gene is possibly TRBD1 (5 bases). CDR3 nucleotide sequence: TGTGCCAGCAGCCCCAGGACACACCAAGAGACCCAGTACTTC. Translating gives CASSPRTHQETQYF.